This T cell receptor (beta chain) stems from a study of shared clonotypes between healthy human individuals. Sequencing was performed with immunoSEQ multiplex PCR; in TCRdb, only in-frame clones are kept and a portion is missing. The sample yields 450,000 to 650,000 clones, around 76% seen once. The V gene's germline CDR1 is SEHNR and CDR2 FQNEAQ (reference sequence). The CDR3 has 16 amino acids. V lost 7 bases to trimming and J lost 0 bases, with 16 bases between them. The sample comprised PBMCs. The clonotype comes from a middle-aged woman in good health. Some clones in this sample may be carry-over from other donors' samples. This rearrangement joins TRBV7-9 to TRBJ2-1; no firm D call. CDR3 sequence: CASTQVRRSSYNEQFF. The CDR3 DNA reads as TGTGCCAGCACCCAGGTCCGGCGGAGCTCCTACAATGAGCAGTTCTTC.